This record looks at one T cell receptor (beta chain) sequence and its context. The entry originates in a study of identical twins. The CDR3 is 14 residues long. Trimming stripped 3 bases from V and 2 bases from J, with 12 bases between. The germline V gene encodes CDR1 DFQATT and CDR2 SNEGSKA (reference sequence). TCRdb itself ran the 5' RACE reads through MiXCR, one entry per CDR3 protein. The sample holds about 470,000 distinct CDR3 sequences, 20% to 25% seen once. These data were likewise used in another study, on T cells expressing NK-cell markers.

Sample: CD4+ T cells sorted from blood. This rearrangement joins TRBV20-1 to TRBJ2-3, with D possibly TRBD2 on 7 matching bases. This TCR was sampled from a woman under 30 in good health. The CDR3 sequence: CSASRGAHTDTQYF. The CDR3 DNA reads as TGCAGTGCTAGCCGGGGGGCACACACAGATACGCAGTATTTT.